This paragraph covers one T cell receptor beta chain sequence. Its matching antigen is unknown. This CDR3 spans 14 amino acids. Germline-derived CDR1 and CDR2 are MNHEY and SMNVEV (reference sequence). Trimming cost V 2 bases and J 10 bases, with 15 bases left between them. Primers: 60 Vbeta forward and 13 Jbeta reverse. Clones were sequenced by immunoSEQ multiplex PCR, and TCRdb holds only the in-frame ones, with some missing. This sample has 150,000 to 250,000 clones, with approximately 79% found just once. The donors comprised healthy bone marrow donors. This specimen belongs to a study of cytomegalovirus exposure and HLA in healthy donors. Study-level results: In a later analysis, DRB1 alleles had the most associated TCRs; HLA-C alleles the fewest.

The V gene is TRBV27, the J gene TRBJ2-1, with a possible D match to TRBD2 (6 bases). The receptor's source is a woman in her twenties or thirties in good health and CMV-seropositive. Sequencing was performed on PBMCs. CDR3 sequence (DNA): TGTGCCAGCAGTTTAAGGGGACTGTACTTAGAGCAGTTCTTC. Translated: CASSLRGLYLEQFF.